This T cell receptor beta chain originates from a study of beta chain features in type 1 diabetes. Points from the study as a whole: TCRB CDR3 length was moderately but significantly reduced in all four CD4+ subsets of Type 1 diabetes patients.

With respect to this clone: Its cognate antigen is unknown.

Expressed TCRB transcripts were sequenced after all isolated RNA was converted to cDNA. Some clones are missing from TCRdb's copy, which holds only in-frame ones; the method was immunoSEQ multiplex PCR. This table has roughly 290,000 clones, under 8.5% appearing once. V was pared by 1 base and J by 4 bases, with 10 bases between. The CDR3 has 14 amino acids. Germline CDR1 is LGHNA and CDR2 is YNFKEQ. The sample comprised central memory CD4+ T cells from blood. The origin of this receptor is a woman between 18 and 29 years old in good health. The J gene is TRBJ1-2, the V gene TRBV4-2, with D possibly matching TRBD1 (6 bases). CDR3 loop: CASSQGGGGYGYTF. CDR3 in DNA: TGTGCCAGCAGCCAAGGAGGAGGGGGCTATGGCTACACCTTC.